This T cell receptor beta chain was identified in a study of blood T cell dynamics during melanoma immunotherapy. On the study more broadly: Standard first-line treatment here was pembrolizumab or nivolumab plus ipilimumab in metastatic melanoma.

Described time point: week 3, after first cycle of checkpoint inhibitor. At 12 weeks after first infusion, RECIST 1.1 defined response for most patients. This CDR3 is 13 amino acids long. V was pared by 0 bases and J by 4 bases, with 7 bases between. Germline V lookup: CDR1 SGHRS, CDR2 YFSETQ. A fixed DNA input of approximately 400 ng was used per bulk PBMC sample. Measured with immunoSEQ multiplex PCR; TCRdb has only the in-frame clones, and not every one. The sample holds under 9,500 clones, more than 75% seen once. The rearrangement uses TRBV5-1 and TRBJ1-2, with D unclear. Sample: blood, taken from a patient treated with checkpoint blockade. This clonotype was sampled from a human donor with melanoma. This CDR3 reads CASSLGTGYGYTF. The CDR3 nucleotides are TGCGCCAGCAGCTTGGGGACCGGCTATGGCTACACCTTC.